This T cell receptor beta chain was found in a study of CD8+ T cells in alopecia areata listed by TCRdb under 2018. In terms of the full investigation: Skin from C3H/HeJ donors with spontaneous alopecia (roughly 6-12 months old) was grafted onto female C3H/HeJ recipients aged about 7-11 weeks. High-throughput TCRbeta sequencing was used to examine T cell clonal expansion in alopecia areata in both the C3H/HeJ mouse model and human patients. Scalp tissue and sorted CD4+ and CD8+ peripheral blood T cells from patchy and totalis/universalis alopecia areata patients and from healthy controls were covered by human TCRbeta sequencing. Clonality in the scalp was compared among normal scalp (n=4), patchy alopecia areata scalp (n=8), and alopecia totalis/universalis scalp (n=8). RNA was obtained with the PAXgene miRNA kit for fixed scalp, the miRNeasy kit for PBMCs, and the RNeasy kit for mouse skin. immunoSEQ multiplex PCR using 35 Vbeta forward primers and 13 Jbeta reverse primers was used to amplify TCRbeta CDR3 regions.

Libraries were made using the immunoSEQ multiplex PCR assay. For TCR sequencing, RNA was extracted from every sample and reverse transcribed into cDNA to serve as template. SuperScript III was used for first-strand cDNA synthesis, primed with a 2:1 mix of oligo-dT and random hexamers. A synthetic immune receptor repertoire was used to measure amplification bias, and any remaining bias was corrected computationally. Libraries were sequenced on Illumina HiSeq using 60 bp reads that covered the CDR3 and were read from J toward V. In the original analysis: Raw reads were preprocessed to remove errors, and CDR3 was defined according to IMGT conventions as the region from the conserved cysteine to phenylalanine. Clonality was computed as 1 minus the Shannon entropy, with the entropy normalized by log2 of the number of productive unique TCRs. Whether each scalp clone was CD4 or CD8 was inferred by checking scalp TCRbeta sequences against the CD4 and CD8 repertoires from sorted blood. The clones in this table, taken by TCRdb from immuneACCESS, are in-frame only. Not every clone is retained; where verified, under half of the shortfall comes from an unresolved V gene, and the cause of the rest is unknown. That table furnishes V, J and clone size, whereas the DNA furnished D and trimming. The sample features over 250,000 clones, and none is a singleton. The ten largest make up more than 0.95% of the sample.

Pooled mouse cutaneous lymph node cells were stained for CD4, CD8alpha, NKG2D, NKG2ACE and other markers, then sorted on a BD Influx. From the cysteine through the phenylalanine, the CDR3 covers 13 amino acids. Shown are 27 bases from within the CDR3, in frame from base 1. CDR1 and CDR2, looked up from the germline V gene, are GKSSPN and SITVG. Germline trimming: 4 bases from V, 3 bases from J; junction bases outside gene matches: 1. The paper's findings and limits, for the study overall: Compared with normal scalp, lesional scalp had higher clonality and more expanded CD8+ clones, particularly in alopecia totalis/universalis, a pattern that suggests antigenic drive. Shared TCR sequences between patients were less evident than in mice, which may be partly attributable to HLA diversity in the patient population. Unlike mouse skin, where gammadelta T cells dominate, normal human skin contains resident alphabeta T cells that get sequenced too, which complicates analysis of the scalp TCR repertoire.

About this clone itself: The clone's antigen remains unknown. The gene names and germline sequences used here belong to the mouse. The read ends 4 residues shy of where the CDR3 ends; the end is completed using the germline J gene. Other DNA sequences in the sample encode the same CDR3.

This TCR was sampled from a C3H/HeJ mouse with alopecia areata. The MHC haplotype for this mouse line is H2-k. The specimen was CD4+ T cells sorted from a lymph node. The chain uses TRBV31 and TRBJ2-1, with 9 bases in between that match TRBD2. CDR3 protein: CAWTLGGYAEQFF. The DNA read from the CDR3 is TGTGCCTGGACACTGGGGGGCTATGCT.